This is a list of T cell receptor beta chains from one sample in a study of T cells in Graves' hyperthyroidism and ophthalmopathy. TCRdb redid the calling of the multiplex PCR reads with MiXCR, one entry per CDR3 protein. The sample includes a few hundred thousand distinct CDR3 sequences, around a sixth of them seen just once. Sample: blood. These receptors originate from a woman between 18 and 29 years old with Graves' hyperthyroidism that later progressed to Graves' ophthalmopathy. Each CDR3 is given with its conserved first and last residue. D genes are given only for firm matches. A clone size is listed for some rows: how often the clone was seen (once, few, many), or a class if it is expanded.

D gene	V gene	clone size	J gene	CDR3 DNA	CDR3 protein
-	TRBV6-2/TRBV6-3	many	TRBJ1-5	TGTGCCAGCAGCCCAGACAGAAGTCATCAGCCCCAGCATTTT	CASSPDRSHQPQHF
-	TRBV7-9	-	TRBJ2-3	TGTGCCAGCAGCTCCACAGCTCCTAGCACAGATACGCAGTATTTT	CASSSTAPSTDTQYF
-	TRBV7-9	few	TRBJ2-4	TGTGCCAGCAGCTTAGCGAGATTCGGCAAAAACATTCAGTACTTC	CASSLARFGKNIQYF
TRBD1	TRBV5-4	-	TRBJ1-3	TGTGCCAGCAGCTTGACAGGGGCCCAGTCTGGAAACACCATATATTTT	CASSLTGAQSGNTIYF
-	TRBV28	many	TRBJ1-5	TGTGCCAGCAGTCCCCCGTGGTGGGTTCCGGGCAATCAGCCCCAGCATTTT	CASSPPWWVPGNQPQHF
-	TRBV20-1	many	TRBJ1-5	TGCAGTGCTAGGGAGAAGGGGACGGGCTTAGGGCCCCAGCATTTT	CSAREKGTGLGPQHF
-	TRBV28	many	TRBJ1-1	TGTGCCAGCAGCTTACGAGGTGAAGCTTTCTTT	CASSLRGEAFF
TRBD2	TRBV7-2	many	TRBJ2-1	TGTGCCAGCAGCCACAGCGGGAGGGCCCGTAATGAGCAGTTCTTC	CASSHSGRARNEQFF
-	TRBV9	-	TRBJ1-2	TGTGCCAGCAGCGTAGCCGAAAGGGAGGACTACACCTTC	CASSVAEREDYTF
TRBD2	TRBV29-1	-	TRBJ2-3	TGCAGCGTTGATTCGGGACTAGAGGGTGGTACGCAGTATTTT	CSVDSGLEGGTQYF
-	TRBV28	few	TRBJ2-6	TGTGCCAGCAGTTTAATATGGACTGGGGCCAACGTCCTGACTTTC	CASSLIWTGANVLTF
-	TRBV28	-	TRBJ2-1	TGTGCCAGCAGGTCGGCCCCTAGGACAGATAACAATGAGCAGTTCTTC	CASRSAPRTDNNEQFF
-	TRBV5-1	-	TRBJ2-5	TGCGCCAGCAGCTTGGCCTCCAGGGGCCCTCAAGAGACCCAGTACTTC	CASSLASRGPQETQYF
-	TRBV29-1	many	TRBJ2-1	TGCAGCGTTGTTCTGGACATCGGGCAGTTCTTC	CSVVLDIGQFF
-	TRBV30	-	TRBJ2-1	TGTGCCTGGAGCGCCGAAATACCTTTCCCCTACAATGAGCAGTTCTTC	CAWSAEIPFPYNEQFF
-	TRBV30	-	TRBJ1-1	TGTGCCTGGAGTGTAAGACAGACTAACACTGAAGCTTTCTTT	CAWSVRQTNTEAFF
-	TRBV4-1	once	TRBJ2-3	TGCGCCAGCAGCGGAAGTCAGGTCCGCACAGATACGCAGTATTTT	CASSGSQVRTDTQYF
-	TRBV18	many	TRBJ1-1	TGTGCCAGCTCACCACCACTTTCAGGGAGGGAAGACACTGAAGCTTTCTTT	CASSPPLSGREDTEAFF
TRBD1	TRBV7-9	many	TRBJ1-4	TGTGCCAGCAGCTTAGCCTCGGGACAGAGTGAAAAACTGTTTTTT	CASSLASGQSEKLFF
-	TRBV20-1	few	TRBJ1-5	TGCAGTGCTAGGAGACAGGAGGGTAATCAGCCCCAGCATTTT	CSARRQEGNQPQHF
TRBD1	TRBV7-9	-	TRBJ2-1	TGTGCCAGCAGCCCGCCGACAGGGGGCTTCGAGCAGTTCTTC	CASSPPTGGFEQFF
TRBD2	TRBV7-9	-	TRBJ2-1	TGTGCCAGCAGCACAACCTCTAGCGGGATGTATGAGCAGTTCTTC	CASSTTSSGMYEQFF
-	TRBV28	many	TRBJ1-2	TGTGCCAGCTTCGGGACCGACTACTATGGCTACACCTTC	CASFGTDYYGYTF
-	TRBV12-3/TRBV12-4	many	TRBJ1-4	TGTGCCAGCACCCTGGCGGGCGAAAAACTGTTTTTT	CASTLAGEKLFF
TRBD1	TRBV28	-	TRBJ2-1	TGTGCCAGCAGCCTAGATGAGACAGGGGGCGCGAATTCAGAGCAGTTCTTC	CASSLDETGGANSEQFF
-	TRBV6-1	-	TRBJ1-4	TGTGCCAGCAGCCCCGGGGCCAGTGAAAAACTGTTTTTT	CASSPGASEKLFF
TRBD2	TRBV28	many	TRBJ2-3	TGTGCCAGCAGTTTTCCGCAGCGGGAGCGCACAGATACGCAGTATTTT	CASSFPQRERTDTQYF
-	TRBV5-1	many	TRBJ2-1	TGCGCCAGCAGATTGGTCCAGGGACAAAACAATGAGCAGTTCTTC	CASRLVQGQNNEQFF
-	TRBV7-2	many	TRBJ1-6	TGTGCCAGCAGTTCGGCCAGGGAGGGAAATTCACCCCTCCACTTT	CASSSAREGNSPLHF
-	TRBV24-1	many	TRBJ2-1	TGTGCCACCAGTGATTTTCTTCGCCCCGAGCAGTTCTTC	CATSDFLRPEQFF
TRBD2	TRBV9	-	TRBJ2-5	TGTGCCAGCAGCGAGAGGGGACTAGCGGACGTAGGCGAGACCCAGTACTTC	CASSERGLADVGETQYF
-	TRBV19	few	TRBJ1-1	TGTGCCAGTAGTATTACTGAGAGCCTGAACACTGAAGCTTTCTTT	CASSITESLNTEAFF
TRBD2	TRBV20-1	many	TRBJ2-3	TGCAGTGGTGGCGGGAGGGGTCCAGATACGCAGTATTTT	CSGGGRGPDTQYF
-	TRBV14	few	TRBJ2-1	TGTGCCAGCAGCCAGCGAAGCTCCTACAATGAGCAGTTCTTC	CASSQRSSYNEQFF
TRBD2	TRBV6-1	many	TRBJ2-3	TGTGCCAGCAGTGAGGGACTAGCGGGAGTAGGAGATACGCAGTATTTT	CASSEGLAGVGDTQYF